Presented here are 21 T cell receptor beta chains from one specimen sequenced in a study of blood T cell repertoires in COVID-19 (dated by TCRdb to 2020 to 2021). The library was built by means of the immunoSEQ multiplex PCR assay. TCRdb mirrors the immuneACCESS table, restricted to in-frame sequences. Some clones are absent from its copies; in checked studies, under half trace to an unresolved V gene, and the reason for the others is unknown. Here the sample has 130,000 to 150,000 clones; 80% to 90% occur a single time. The ten biggest clones cover 1.7% of the sample. The sequenced sample was peripheral blood. These receptors were taken from a woman aged 45-65 years with acute or convalescent COVID-19.

The chain couples TRBV6-5 to TRBJ2-7; D possibly corresponds to TRBD2 (6 bases). The CDR3 is made up of 13 amino acids. V was trimmed by 4 bases and J by 4 bases, leaving 11 bases between them. Germline V gene lookup returns CDR1 MNHEY and CDR2 SVGAGI. The CDR3 here is CASSSPRGYEQYF. The CDR3 coding sequence is TGTGCCAGCAGTTCCCCGCGGGGATACGAGCAGTACTTC.

V usage is TRBV6-5 and J usage is TRBJ1-2; 7 bases match TRBD1. CDR1 and CDR2 (germline): MNHEY, SVGAGI. CDR3 length: 15 amino acids. The J segment lost 3 bases and the V segment lost 4 bases, leaving 8 bases of the junction unmatched. Written as DNA, the CDR3 is TGTGCCAGCAGTTCAGCCGGGACAGCCTACTATGGCTACACCTTC. Its translation is CASSSAGTAYYGYTF.

Here the CDR3 reads CASSIGDSGTEAFF. The CDR3 nucleotides read TGTGCCAGTAGTATAGGTGACAGTGGGACTGAAGCTTTCTTT. V usage is TRBV19 and J usage is TRBJ1-1; D is possibly TRBD1 (5 bases). Germline assignment: CDR1 LNHDA and CDR2 SQIVND (reference sequence). The V gene lost 1 base and the J gene lost 5 bases, with 11 bases spanning the gap. This CDR3 comprises 14 residues.

This clone was picked up a small number of times. The genes are TRBV5-3 and TRBJ1-5, with TRBD1 matching over 7 bases. TRBV5-3 is labeled an ORF, and its function is uncertain. The CDR3 has 16 residues. The V and J ends lost 7 bases and 0 bases, in that order; junction bases with no gene match: 10. Written as DNA, the CDR3 is TGTGCCAGAGTCGGAGGGGGCAGGGATAGCAATCAGCCCCAGCATTTT. Translation gives CARVGGGRDSNQPQHF.

V usage is TRBV27 and J usage is TRBJ1-5, with 9 bases that match TRBD1. V was clipped by 6 bases and J by 2 bases; unmatched bases: 5. This CDR3 comprises 15 residues. Germline assignment: CDR1 MNHEY and CDR2 SMNVEV (reference sequence). The CDR3 DNA is TGTGCCAGCAGGAAGACAGGGGGAGGCAATCAGCCCCAGCATTTT. It yields the protein CASRKTGGGNQPQHF.

The V gene is TRBV3-1 (or the pseudogene TRBV3-2), the J gene TRBJ1-5; D call uncertain. Germline CDR1 is LGHDT and CDR2 is YNNKEL (reference sequence). The CDR3 extends over 17 amino acids. V was shortened by 1 base and J by 2 bases, with 15 bases between the two germline ends. The chain's CDR3 is CASSQGHGSNGNQPQHF. CDR3 DNA sequence: TGTGCCAGCAGCCAAGGACACGGCTCTAATGGCAATCAGCCCCAGCATTTT.

V and J are TRBV10-3 and TRBJ2-5; D gene unclear. V lost 0 bases and J lost 5, with 7 bases in between. The CDR3 runs 13 residues. The germline V gene has CDR1 ENHRY and CDR2 SYGVKD. The CDR3 reads CAISESRLETQYF. CDR3 nucleotides: TGTGCCATCAGTGAGTCGCGGCTTGAGACCCAGTACTTC.

J is TRBJ2-3 and V is TRBV5-6, with 8 bases that match TRBD2. Losses at the gene ends were 0 bases for V and 2 bases for J; bases not matched to a gene: 14. Per germline, CDR1 SGHDT and CDR2 YYEEEE. This CDR3 is 19 amino acids long. The CDR3 loop reads CASSLVFRDLAGPTDTQYF. For the CDR3, the DNA is TGTGCCAGCAGCTTGGTGTTTCGGGACCTAGCGGGTCCCACAGATACGCAGTATTTT. Full variable domain (rest looked up from reference TRBV5-6 and TRBJ2-3): DAGVTQSPTHLIKTRGQQVTLRCSPKSGHDTVSWYQQALGQGPQFIFQYYEEEERQRGNFPDRFSGHQFPNYSSELNVNALLLGDSALYLCASSLVFRDLAGPTDTQYFGPGTRLTVL.

This chain connects TRBV19 to TRBJ1-3; D may be TRBD1 (6 bases). The germline CDR1 and CDR2 sequences are LNHDA and SQIVND (reference sequence). The CDR3 spans 14 residues. Trimming removed 5 bases from V and 4 bases from J, with 12 bases in between. CDR3 sequence reads: CASSDTGYGNTIYF. The CDR3 coding sequence is TGTGCCAGTAGTGACACAGGGTACGGAAACACCATATATTTT.

This rearrangement joins TRBV20-1 to TRBJ2-3; TRBD2 agrees at 7 bases. Germline V gives CDR1 DFQATT, CDR2 SNEGSKA (reference sequence). The CDR3 has 15 amino acids. Losses at the gene ends were 3 bases for V and 2 bases for J; bases not matched to a gene: 8. CDR3 nucleotides: TGCAGTGCTAGTTGGGCGGGGGAAATCACAGATACGCAGTATTTT. It encodes CSASWAGEITDTQYF.

This chain links TRBV2 with TRBJ2-3, with D uncertain. This CDR3 is built from 12 residues. Germline V lookup: CDR1 SNHLY, CDR2 FYNNEI. V lost 6 bases, J lost 2 bases, and 6 bases lay in between. The CDR3 reads CASRADTDTQYF. Written as DNA, the CDR3 is TGTGCCAGCAGAGCCGACACAGATACGCAGTATTTT.

The chain has TRBV18 and TRBJ2-7; D uncertain. Germline CDR1 reads KGHSH; CDR2 reads LQKENI. The ends were cut back, 6 bases at V and 0 bases at J, with 15 bases in the middle. This CDR3 spans 15 amino acids. This CDR3 reads CASSSESRSSYEQYF. The CDR3 DNA sequence: TGTGCCAGCTCTTCCGAGAGCCGAAGCTCCTACGAGCAGTACTTC.

This clone has just one count. The V gene is TRBV7-2, the J gene TRBJ2-3; 8 nucleotides align to TRBD2. CDR3 size: 14 residues. Per the germline V gene, CDR1 is SGHTA and CDR2 is FQGNSA. V shed 5 bases, J shed 5 bases, and the junction held 6 bases outside the gene matches. CDR3 protein: CASSQGLVLDTQYF. DNA for the CDR3: TGTGCCAGCAGCCAGGGACTAGTTCTAGATACGCAGTATTTT. Full variable domain (rest looked up from reference TRBV7-2 and TRBJ2-3): GAGVSQSPSNKVTEKGKDVELRCDPISGHTALYWYRQSLGQGLEFLIYFQGNSAPDKSGLPSDRFSAERTGGSVSTLTIQRTQQEDSAVYLCASSQGLVLDTQYFGPGTRLTVL.

The gene calls are TRBV3-1 (or the pseudogene TRBV3-2) and TRBJ2-7, with TRBD1 matching 9 bases. The V segment lost 3 bases and the J segment 2 bases; nucleotides outside the gene matches: 2. This CDR3 comprises 14 residues. From germline, CDR1 is LGHDT and CDR2 YNNKEL (reference sequence). CDR3 amino acids: CASSQTGGPYEQYF. Written as DNA, the CDR3 is TGTGCCAGCAGCCAGACAGGGGGGCCCTACGAGCAGTACTTC.

The V call is TRBV19, the J call TRBJ2-1; D gene ambiguous. The ends were cut back, 3 bases at V and 10 bases at J, with 16 bases in the middle. Germline V gene lookup returns CDR1 LNHDA and CDR2 SQIVND (reference sequence). The CDR3 covers 14 residues. DNA for the CDR3: TGTGCCAGTAGTATCACAACGTTGGGCTCAGAGCAGTTCTTC. This translates into CASSITTLGSEQFF.

This clone was found a few times. This sequence joins TRBV2 and TRBJ1-5, with TRBD1 matching over 7 bases. V was pared by 6 bases and J by 5 bases, with 4 bases of the junction left unmatched. The CDR3 is 13 amino acids. Per germline, CDR1 SNHLY and CDR2 FYNNEI. The CDR3 DNA reads as TGTGCCAGCAGGGACAGGAGAGATCAGCCCCAGCATTTT. Protein product: CASRDRRDQPQHF.

This chain connects TRBV9 to TRBJ1-4, with D possibly matching TRBD1 (5 bases). With 4 bases removed from V and 0 bases from J, the gap between germline ends came to 10 bases. From germline, CDR1 is SGDLS and CDR2 YYNGEE. There are 15 residues in the CDR3. CDR3 region: CASSLGGATNEKLFF. The CDR3 DNA reads as TGTGCCAGCAGCCTTGGAGGGGCAACTAATGAAAAACTGTTTTTT.

The genes are TRBV9 and TRBJ1-1; D might be TRBD1 (5 bases). This CDR3 is built from 15 residues. CDR1 is SGDLS and CDR2 is YYNGEE in the germline V gene. V gave up 2 bases and J gave up 5 bases, with 16 bases separating them. The CDR3 DNA sequence: TGTGCCAGCAGCGTCGGGGACTACGGGGAAACTGAAGCTTTCTTT. Translated: CASSVGDYGETEAFF.

In DNA form, the CDR3 reads TGTGCCAGCAGTTACTCGAGGAGCGCGGGGGGGACTGAAGCTTTCTTT. Translated: CASSYSRSAGGTEAFF. The chain employs TRBV6-5 and TRBJ1-1; D possibly corresponds to TRBD1 (5 bases). Germline V lookup: CDR1 MNHEY, CDR2 SVGAGI. The CDR3 is 16 residues long. The germline V and J ends were trimmed by 0 bases and 5 bases, with 16 bases remaining between them.

The chain links TRBV4-1 to TRBJ1-2; 8 nucleotides match TRBD1. This CDR3 has 16 amino acids. Germline-derived CDR1 and CDR2 are MGHRA and YSYEKL. The V gene end was trimmed by 4 bases and the J gene end by 3 bases; junction bases not matched to a gene: 10. CDR3 amino acids: CASSPEPGQEYYGYTF. The CDR3 nucleotides read TGCGCCAGCAGCCCGGAACCGGGACAGGAATACTATGGCTACACCTTC.

V usage is TRBV6-5 and J usage is TRBJ1-2; 7 bases align to TRBD1. J was trimmed by 6 bases and V by 5 bases; bases with no gene match: 6. Germline lookup yields CDR1 MNHEY and CDR2 SVGAGI. This CDR3 contains 13 residues. CDR3 sequence: CASSLTGVDGYTF. For the CDR3, the DNA is TGTGCCAGCAGTCTCACAGGGGTCGATGGCTACACCTTC.